This note documents a single T cell receptor beta chain sequence. This sample is part of a study of STAT5B mutations in CD4+ large granular lymphocyte leukemia. V dropped 5 bases and J dropped 1 base, with 11 bases sitting between them. Germline lookup yields CDR1 MNHNS and CDR2 SASEGT. CDR3 length: 14 amino acids. Measured with immunoSEQ multiplex PCR; TCRdb has only the in-frame clones, and not every one. The sample contains over 25,000 clones, approximately 80% of which appear only once. The chain couples TRBV6-1 to TRBJ1-1; D unresolved. The sequencing input was CD4+ T cells from blood buffy coats. The clonotype comes from a human donor in good health. The CDR3, as DNA: TGTGCCAGCAGTCGGGAAGCAGGGAACACTGAAGCTTTCTTT. This sequence encodes CASSREAGNTEAFF.